This T cell receptor beta chain stems from a study of blood T cell repertoires in COVID-19. Study-wide context: Material from acute and convalescent COVID-19 was sourced from the United States, Italy and Spain. PBMCs, B-cell-depleted T cells, or T cells were the source of the cDNA or gDNA that made up the material.

Germline CDR1 is KGHDR and CDR2 is SFDVKD. The CDR3 is 14 amino acids. V was clipped by 5 bases and J by 2 bases, with 9 bases between them. Assay used: immunoSEQ multiplex PCR; TCRdb lists only in-frame clones, some missing. The repertoire consists of about 250,000 clones, with about four fifths occurring once and the leading ten covering around 5.4%. Source material: peripheral blood. The clonotype was recovered from an elderly man with acute or convalescent COVID-19. The chain carries TRBV24-1 and TRBJ1-5; a possible D gene is TRBD1 (5 bases). DNA of the CDR3: TGTGCCACCAGTGGACCGACAGGCAATCAGCCCCAGCATTTT. It yields the protein CATSGPTGNQPQHF.